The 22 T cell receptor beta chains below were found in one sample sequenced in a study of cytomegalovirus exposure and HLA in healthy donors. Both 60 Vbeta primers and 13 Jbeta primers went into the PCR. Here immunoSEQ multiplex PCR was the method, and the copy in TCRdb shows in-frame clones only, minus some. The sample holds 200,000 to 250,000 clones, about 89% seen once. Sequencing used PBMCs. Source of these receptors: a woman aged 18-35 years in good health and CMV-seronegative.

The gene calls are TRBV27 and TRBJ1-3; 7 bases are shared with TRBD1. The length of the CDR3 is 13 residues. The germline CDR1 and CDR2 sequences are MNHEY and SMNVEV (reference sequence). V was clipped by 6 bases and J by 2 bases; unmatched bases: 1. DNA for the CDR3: TGTGCCAGCAGAACAGGGGCTGGAAACACCATATATTTT. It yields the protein CASRTGAGNTIYF.

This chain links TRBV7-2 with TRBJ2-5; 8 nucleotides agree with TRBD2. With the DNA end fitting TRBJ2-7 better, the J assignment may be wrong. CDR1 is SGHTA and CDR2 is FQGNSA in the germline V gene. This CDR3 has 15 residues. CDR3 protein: CASSSGRAGGLEQYF. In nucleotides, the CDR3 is TGTGCCAGCAGCTCCGGGAGGGCCGGGGGCCTCGAGCAGTACTTC.

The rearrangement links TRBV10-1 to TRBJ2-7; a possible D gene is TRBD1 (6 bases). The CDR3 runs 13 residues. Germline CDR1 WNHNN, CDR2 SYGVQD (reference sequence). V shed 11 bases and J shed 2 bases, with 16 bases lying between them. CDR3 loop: CASSAGATYEQYF. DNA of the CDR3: TGCGCCTCTTCCGCAGGGGCGACCTACGAGCAGTACTTC.

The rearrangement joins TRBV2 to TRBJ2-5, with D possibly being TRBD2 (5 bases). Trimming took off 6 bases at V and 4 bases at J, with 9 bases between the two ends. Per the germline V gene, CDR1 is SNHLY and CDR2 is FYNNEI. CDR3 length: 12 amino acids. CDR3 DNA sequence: TGTGCCAGCAGGGACTGGGGAGAGACCCAGTACTTC. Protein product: CASRDWGETQYF.

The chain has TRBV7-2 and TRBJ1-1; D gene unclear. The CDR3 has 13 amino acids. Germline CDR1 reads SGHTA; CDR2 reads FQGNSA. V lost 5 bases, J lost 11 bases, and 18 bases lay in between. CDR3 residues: CASSEGALFGAFF. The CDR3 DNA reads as TGTGCCAGCAGCGAGGGCGCGCTCTTTGGGGCTTTCTTT.

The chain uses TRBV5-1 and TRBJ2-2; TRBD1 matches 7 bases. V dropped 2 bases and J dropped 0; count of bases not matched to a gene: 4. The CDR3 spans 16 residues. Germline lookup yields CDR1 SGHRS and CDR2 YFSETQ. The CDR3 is CASSLQGQSNTGELFF. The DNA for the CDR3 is TGCGCCAGCAGCTTACAGGGACAGTCGAACACCGGGGAGCTGTTTTTT.

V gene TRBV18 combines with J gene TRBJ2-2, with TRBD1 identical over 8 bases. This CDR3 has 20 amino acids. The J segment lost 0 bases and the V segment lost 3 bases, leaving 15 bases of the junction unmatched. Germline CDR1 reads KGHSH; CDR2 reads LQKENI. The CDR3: CASSPFPAVRQGPNTGELFF. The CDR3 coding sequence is TGTGCCAGCTCACCTTTCCCGGCCGTAAGACAGGGGCCGAACACCGGGGAGCTGTTTTTT.

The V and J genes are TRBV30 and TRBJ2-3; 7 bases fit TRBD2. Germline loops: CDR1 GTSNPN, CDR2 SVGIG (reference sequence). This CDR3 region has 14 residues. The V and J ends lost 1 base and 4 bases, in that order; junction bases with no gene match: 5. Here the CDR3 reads CAWSARTRPDTQYF. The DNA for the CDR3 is TGTGCCTGGAGTGCGAGGACTAGACCAGATACGCAGTATTTT.

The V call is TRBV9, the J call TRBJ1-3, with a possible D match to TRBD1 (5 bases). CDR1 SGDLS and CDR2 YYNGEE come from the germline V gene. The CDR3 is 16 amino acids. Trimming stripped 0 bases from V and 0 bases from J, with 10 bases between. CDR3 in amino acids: CASSVEWGGSGNTIYF. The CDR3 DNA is TGTGCCAGCAGCGTAGAGTGGGGGGGCTCTGGAAACACCATATATTTT.

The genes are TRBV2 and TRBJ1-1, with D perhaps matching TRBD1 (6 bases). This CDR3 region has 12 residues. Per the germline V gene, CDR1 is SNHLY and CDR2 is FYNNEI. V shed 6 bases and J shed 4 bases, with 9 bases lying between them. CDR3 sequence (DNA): TGTGCCAGCAGAAGGGGGATCACTGAAGCTTTCTTT. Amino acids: CASRRGITEAFF.

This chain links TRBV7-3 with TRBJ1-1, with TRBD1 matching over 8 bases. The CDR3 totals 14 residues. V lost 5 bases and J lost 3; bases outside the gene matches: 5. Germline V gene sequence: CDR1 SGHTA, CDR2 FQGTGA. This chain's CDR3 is CASSPTGADTEAFF. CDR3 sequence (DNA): TGTGCCAGCAGCCCGACAGGGGCGGACACTGAAGCTTTCTTT.

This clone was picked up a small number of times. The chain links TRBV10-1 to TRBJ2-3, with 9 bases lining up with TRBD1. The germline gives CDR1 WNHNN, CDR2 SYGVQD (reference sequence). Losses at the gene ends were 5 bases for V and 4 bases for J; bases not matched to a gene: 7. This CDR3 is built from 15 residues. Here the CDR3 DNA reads TGCGCCAGCAGTCCGGGACAGGGAGGACCAGATACGCAGTATTTT. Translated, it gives CASSPGQGGPDTQYF.

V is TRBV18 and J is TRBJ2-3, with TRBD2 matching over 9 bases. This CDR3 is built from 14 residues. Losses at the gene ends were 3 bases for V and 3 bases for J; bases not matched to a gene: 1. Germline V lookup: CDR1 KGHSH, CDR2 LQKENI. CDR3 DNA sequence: TGTGCCAGCTCACCGACTAGCGGTACAGATACGCAGTATTTT. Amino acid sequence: CASSPTSGTDTQYF.

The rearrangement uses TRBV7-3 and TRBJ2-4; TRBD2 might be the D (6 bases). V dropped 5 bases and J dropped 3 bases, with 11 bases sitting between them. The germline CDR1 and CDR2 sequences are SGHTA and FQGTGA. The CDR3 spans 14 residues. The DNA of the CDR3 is TGTGCCAGCAGCCCCCCGGGAGTCAAAAACATTCAGTACTTC. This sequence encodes CASSPPGVKNIQYF. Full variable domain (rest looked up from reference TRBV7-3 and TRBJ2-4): GAGVSQTPSNKVTEKGKYVELRCDPISGHTALYWYRQSLGQGPEFLIYFQGTGAADDSGLPNDRFFAVRPEGSVSTLKIQRTERGDSAVYLCASSPPGVKNIQYFGAGTRLSVL.

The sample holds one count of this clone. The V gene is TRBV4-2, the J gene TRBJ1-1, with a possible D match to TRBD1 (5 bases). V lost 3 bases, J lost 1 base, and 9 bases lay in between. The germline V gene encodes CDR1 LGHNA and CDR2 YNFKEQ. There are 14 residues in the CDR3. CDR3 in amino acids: CASSQGGENTEAFF. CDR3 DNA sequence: TGTGCCAGCAGCCAGGGGGGGGAGAACACTGAAGCTTTCTTT.

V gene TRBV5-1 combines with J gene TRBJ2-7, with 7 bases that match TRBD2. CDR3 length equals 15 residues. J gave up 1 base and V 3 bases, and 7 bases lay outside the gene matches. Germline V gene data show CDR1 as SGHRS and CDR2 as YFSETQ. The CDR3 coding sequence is TGCGCCAGCAGCTCCCTGTCGGGGGGTTCCTACGAGCAGTACTTC. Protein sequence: CASSSLSGGSYEQYF.

The CDR3 nucleotides read TGTGCCAGCAGCGTTCCACAGGGGGCGAAGACTGAAGCTTTCTTT. Residues: CASSVPQGAKTEAFF. This chain connects TRBV7-9 to TRBJ1-1, with 9 bases aligning to TRBD1. Germline V gene sequence: CDR1 SEHNR, CDR2 FQNEAQ (reference sequence). V shed 5 bases and J 5 bases; nucleotides not matched to a gene: 9. The CDR3 has 15 residues.

The CDR3 DNA reads TGTGCCAGCAGTCCGCGGGAGGACCGCTACAATGAGCAGTTCTTC. This sequence encodes CASSPREDRYNEQFF. The genes are TRBV2 and TRBJ2-1; 8 nucleotides line up with TRBD2. Germline assignment: CDR1 SNHLY and CDR2 FYNNEI. With 5 bases clipped from V and 3 bases from J, the junction kept 6 bases outside the gene matches. The CDR3 loop spans 15 amino acids.

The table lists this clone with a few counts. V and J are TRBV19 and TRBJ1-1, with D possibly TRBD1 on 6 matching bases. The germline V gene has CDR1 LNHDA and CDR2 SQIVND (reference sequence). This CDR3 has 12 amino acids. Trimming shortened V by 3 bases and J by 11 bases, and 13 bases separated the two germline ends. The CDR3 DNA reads TGTGCCAGTAGTATGCGGACAGTTGACGCTTTCTTT. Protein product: CASSMRTVDAFF.

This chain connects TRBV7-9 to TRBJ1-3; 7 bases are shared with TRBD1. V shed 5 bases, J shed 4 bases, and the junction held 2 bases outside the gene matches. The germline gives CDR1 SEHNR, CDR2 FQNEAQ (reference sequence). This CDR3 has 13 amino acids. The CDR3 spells CASSDREGNTIYF. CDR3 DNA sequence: TGTGCCAGCAGCGACAGGGAGGGAAACACCATATATTTT.

DNA for the CDR3: TGTGCCAGCAGCAAGACAGAATCGAACACTGAAGCTTTCTTT. This translates into CASSKTESNTEAFF. This chain uses TRBV7-6 with TRBJ1-1, with TRBD1 as a possible D gene (5 bases). This CDR3 has 14 residues. Germline V gene lookup returns CDR1 SGHVS and CDR2 FNYEAQ. The ends were cut back, 5 bases at V and 1 base at J, with 11 bases in the middle.

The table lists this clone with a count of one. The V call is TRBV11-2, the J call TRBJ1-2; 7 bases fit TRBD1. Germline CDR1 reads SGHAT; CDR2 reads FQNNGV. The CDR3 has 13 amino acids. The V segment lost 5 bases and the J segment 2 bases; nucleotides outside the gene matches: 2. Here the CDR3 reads CASSQTGNYGYTF. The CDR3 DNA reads TGTGCCAGCAGCCAGACAGGGAACTATGGCTACACCTTC.